Described below is a single T cell receptor beta chain sequence and its context. Measured with immunoSEQ multiplex PCR; TCRdb has only the in-frame clones, and not every one. The sample yields roughly 40,000 clones, over 75% seen once. These data belong to a study of T cell changes during pregnancy in multiple sclerosis. V lost 5 bases and J lost 5, with 5 bases in between. CDR1 and CDR2 from the germline V gene are SGHKS and YYEKEE (reference sequence). The CDR3 spans 11 residues. Here the sequenced sample was CD4+ T cells from peripheral blood mononuclear cells, taken in the third trimester of pregnancy. This TCR derives from a female donor with multiple sclerosis, enrolled in a pregnancy study. The genes are TRBV5-5 and TRBJ2-1; D unclear. The CDR3 is CASRPDNEQFF. The CDR3 DNA reads TGTGCCAGCAGACCGGACAATGAGCAGTTCTTC.